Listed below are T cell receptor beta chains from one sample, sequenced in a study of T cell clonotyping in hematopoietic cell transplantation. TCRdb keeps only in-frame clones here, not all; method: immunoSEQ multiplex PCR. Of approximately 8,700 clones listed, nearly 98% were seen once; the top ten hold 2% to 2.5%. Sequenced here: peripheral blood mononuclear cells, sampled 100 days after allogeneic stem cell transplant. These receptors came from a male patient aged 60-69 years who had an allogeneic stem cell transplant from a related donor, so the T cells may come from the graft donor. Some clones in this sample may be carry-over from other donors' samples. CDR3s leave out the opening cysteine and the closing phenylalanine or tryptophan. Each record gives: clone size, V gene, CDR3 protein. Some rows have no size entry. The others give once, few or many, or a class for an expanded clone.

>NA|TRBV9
ASSVAQGKAEQY
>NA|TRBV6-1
ASSEGFERDTQY
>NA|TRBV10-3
AISRWQTQETQY
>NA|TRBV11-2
ASSQWDRLREAF
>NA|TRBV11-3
ASSLVRDSSTDTQY
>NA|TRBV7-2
ASSLVGQNTDTQY
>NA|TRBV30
AWRAREGAGAYT
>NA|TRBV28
ASSLGGRGNQPQH
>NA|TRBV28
ASSESGTGFYEQY
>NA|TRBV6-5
ASRRVDGTEKLF
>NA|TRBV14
ASTPRTGGADTEAF
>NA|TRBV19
ASTLRGQGARYGYT
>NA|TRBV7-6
ASSHSSGNTIY
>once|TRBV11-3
ASSQGGAYGYT
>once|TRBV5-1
ASSSRGSGADTQY
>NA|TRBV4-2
ASSQESGLYTEAF
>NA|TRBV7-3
ASSLNLANEQF
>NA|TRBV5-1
ASSLPDREGEQY
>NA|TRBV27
ASSPKAGQGLSSLH
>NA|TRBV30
AWAPRKNTEAF
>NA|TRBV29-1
SVEGSPPGYGYT
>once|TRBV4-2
ASSLSVVSTYEQY
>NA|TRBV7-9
ASSFSGITEAF
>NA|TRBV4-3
ASSQGRPGVTEQY
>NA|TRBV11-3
ASSSPGLGKAYEQY
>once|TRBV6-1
ASSEKPVGNDLSGNTIY
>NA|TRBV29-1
SVVEGDVGYT
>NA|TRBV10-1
ASSVGSNYGYT
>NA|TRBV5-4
ASSPQAPNTEAF
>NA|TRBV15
ATSAGVNYGYT
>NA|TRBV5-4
ASSSGPYMNTEAF
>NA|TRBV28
ASSVGSGLTDTQY
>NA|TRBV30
AWSKGLRETQY
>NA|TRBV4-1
ASSQQLSAGGEDTIY
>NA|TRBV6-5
ASSYAGETRNSPLH
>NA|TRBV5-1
ASSLSHSVGELF
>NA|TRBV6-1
ASKQTAYNEKLF
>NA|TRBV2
ASSPGGSDTQY
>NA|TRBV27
ASSIPRTGGIRSPLH
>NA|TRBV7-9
ASSLTYPLTYGYT
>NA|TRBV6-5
ASSYSRTGLYNEQF
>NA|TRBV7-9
ALADTSYNEKLF
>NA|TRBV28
ASSLTGNYGYT
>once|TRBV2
ASSRGLLRTYEQY
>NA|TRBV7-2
ASRAPGQRRGEQY
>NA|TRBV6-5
ASTVSLHEKLF
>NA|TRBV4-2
ASSHRDNDYEQY
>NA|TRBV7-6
ASSPQGYTEAF
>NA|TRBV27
ASSVGRYSKGTEAF
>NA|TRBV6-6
ASSPRGGEKLF